Below, 24 T cell receptor beta chains from the same sample are listed, as sequenced in a study of T-cell reconstitution after alpha-beta-depleted transplantation in children. TCRbeta library preparation incorporated unique molecular identifiers. MiXCR was run by TCRdb on the PCR reads, yielding one entry per CDR3 protein. The sample has approximately 350,000 distinct CDR3 sequences, 10% seen once. The sample in question was PBMCs from the stem cell graft donor, obtained from the stem cell graft. These receptors originate from a human donor who donated a stem cell graft to a child with acute lymphoblastic leukemia.

In this sample, this clonotype turned up a few times. The rearrangement uses TRBV27 and TRBJ2-3; no definite D call. CDR3 size: 16 residues. Trimming shortened V by 5 bases and J by 1 base, and 16 bases separated the two germline ends. The V gene's germline CDR1 is MNHEY and CDR2 SMNVEV (reference sequence). The CDR3 loop is CASSPTGLTGTDTQYF. CDR3 sequence (DNA): TGTGCCAGCAGTCCGACCGGCCTTACGGGCACAGATACGCAGTATTTT.

This clonotype has only a few counts. The chain links TRBV5-6 to TRBJ1-2, with a tentative D call TRBD1 (5 bases). V was trimmed by 0 bases and J by 4 bases, leaving 10 bases between them. CDR3 length: 14 amino acids. Germline CDR1 SGHDT, CDR2 YYEEEE. In nucleotides, the CDR3 is TGTGCCAGCAGCTTGGTAGACAGACCCTATGGCTACACCTTC. Translation gives CASSLVDRPYGYTF.

V usage is TRBV12-3 or TRBV12-4 and J usage is TRBJ1-3; D is undetermined. Trimming shortened V by 0 bases and J by 4 bases, and 10 bases separated the two germline ends. The CDR3 consists of 15 residues. Here the CDR3 DNA reads TGTGCCAGCAGTTTAGCTGGAGGGAACGGAAACACCATATATTTT. This encodes CASSLAGGNGNTIYF.

The chain uses TRBV11-3 and TRBJ2-1, with D possibly TRBD2 on 6 matching bases. V was trimmed by 5 bases and J by 6 bases, leaving 20 bases between them. This CDR3 comprises 16 residues. The germline V gene encodes CDR1 SGHNT and CDR2 YENEEA. The CDR3 nucleotides are TGTGCCAGCAGCCCACCATGGGGTAGCGGATCCAATGAGCAGTTCTTC. This gives the protein CASSPPWGSGSNEQFF.

A few counts support this clonotype. The genes are TRBV19 and TRBJ2-3; D perhaps matches TRBD1 (5 bases). Germline CDR1 is LNHDA and CDR2 is SQIVND (reference sequence). There are 15 residues in the CDR3. V lost 5 bases, J lost 2 bases, and 14 bases lay in between. The CDR3, as DNA: TGTGCCAGTAGTCCCGCTGCAGGGTACACAGATACGCAGTATTTT. It encodes CASSPAAGYTDTQYF.

This clonotype was observed a handful of times. The V call is TRBV28, the J call TRBJ2-2; TRBD2 matches 11 bases. With V trimmed by 5 bases and J by 7 bases, 3 bases remained unmatched. The CDR3 spans 14 residues. Germline CDR1 reads MDHEN; CDR2 reads SYDVKM. This CDR3 reads CASSQGLADGELFF. The DNA of the CDR3 is TGTGCCAGCAGTCAGGGACTAGCGGACGGGGAGCTGTTTTTT.

This clonotype showed up just a few times. The V gene is TRBV7-2, the J gene TRBJ2-5; the D gene is possibly TRBD2 (5 bases). Germline loops: CDR1 SGHTA, CDR2 FQGNSA. This CDR3 comprises 16 residues. The germline V and J ends were trimmed by 0 bases and 1 base, with 12 bases remaining between them. The DNA of the CDR3 is TGTGCCAGCAGCTTAGCGCGGGTAGCAACCCAAGAGACCCAGTACTTC. The encoded protein is CASSLARVATQETQYF.

There are a few counts of this clonotype. V gene TRBV4-1 combines with J gene TRBJ2-5; 7 bases match TRBD1. This CDR3 is built from 18 residues. Germline trimming cut 3 bases from V and 5 bases from J; bases unmatched to any gene: 18. The germline CDR1 and CDR2 sequences are MGHRA and YSYEKL. The CDR3 region has the DNA TGCGCCAGCAGCCACCCCGTGCGACAGGGAAGGAGACGGGAGACCCAGTACTTC. This translates into CASSHPVRQGRRRETQYF.

This clonotype was found a few times. V gene TRBV6-2 or TRBV6-3 combines with J gene TRBJ2-1, with TRBD1 identical over 9 bases. Germline CDR1 reads MNHEY; CDR2 reads SVGEGT. V gave up 6 bases and J gave up 8 bases; unmatched junction bases: 11. The CDR3 is made up of 15 amino acids. DNA of the CDR3: TGTGCCAGCAGCCTCTGGACAGGGGTATTCGATGAGCAGTTCTTC. Protein sequence: CASSLWTGVFDEQFF.

This clonotype was detected many times. The J gene is TRBJ2-2, the V gene TRBV7-2; D gene uncertain. Germline CDR1 is SGHTA and CDR2 is FQGNSA. Trimming left V 1 base short and J 6 bases short, with 9 bases between. The CDR3 runs to 14 residues. The CDR3 is CASSLVGLAGELFF. The CDR3 DNA is TGTGCCAGCAGCTTAGTAGGGCTCGCCGGGGAGCTGTTTTTT.

This clonotype was recorded a few times. V is TRBV20-1 and J is TRBJ1-5; D uncertain. V lost 3 bases to trimming and J lost 5 bases, with 11 bases between them. This CDR3 is built from 13 residues. Germline CDR1 and CDR2: DFQATT and SNEGSKA (reference sequence). The CDR3, as DNA: TGCAGTGCTAGTTCTGGGAACCATCAGCCCCAGCATTTT. Translated: CSASSGNHQPQHF.

This clonotype was counted between two and nine times. The gene calls are TRBV29-1 and TRBJ2-1, with TRBD2 as a possible D gene (5 bases). V lost 7 bases and J 8 bases, leaving 15 bases between the germline ends. In germline, CDR1 is SQVTM, CDR2 ANQGSEA. The CDR3 covers 12 residues. CDR3 in amino acids: CSATITSDEQFF. The CDR3 coding sequence is TGCAGCGCCACTATAACTAGTGATGAGCAGTTCTTC.

This clonotype was seen a few times. The chain combines TRBV11-2 with TRBJ2-6; D remains unclear. The germline CDR1 and CDR2 sequences are SGHAT and FQNNGV. The CDR3 covers 18 residues. V lost 5 bases and J 0 bases, leaving 17 bases between the germline ends. CDR3: CASSPSPNIGSGANVLTF. The CDR3 bases are TGTGCCAGCAGCCCAAGTCCAAACATAGGCTCTGGGGCCAACGTCCTGACTTTC.

This clonotype was counted only a few times. This chain connects TRBV6-1 to TRBJ1-4; D perhaps matches TRBD1 (5 bases). Germline CDR1 is MNHNS and CDR2 is SASEGT. V lost 2 bases and J lost 13, with 14 bases in between. CDR3 size: 13 residues. This CDR3 is CASSEFFPGRLFF. The CDR3 DNA reads as TGTGCCAGCAGTGAATTTTTTCCGGGGCGACTGTTTTTT.

This clonotype has a count of ten or more. The rearrangement uses TRBV7-9 and TRBJ2-2; TRBD1 aligns across 10 bases. Trimming took 5 bases from V and 4 from J; bases not matched to a gene: 10. The CDR3 covers 17 residues. Germline V gives CDR1 SEHNR, CDR2 FQNEAQ (reference sequence). The CDR3 DNA follows: TGTGCCAGCAGCAAAGTAACCGGGACAGGGGTCACCGGGGAGCTGTTTTTT. Translation gives CASSKVTGTGVTGELFF.

The V gene is TRBV5-1, the J gene TRBJ2-5; 7 nucleotides line up with TRBD2. Germline CDR1 is SGHRS and CDR2 is YFSETQ. V lost 3 bases, J lost 0 bases, and 8 bases stayed unmatched. The CDR3 has 16 residues. CDR3 coding DNA: TGCGCCAGCAGCTACTCAGCGGGACCCCACCAAGAGACCCAGTACTTC. Encoded protein: CASSYSAGPHQETQYF.

This clonotype was seen ten or more times. V and J are TRBV4-3 and TRBJ1-5; the D is unclear. Germline V gene lookup returns CDR1 LGHNA and CDR2 YSLEER. V was shortened by 0 bases and J by 7 bases, with 7 bases between the two germline ends. The CDR3 length is 13 residues. The CDR3 spells CASSQDVRQPQHF. As DNA, the CDR3 is TGCGCCAGCAGCCAAGACGTCCGACAGCCCCAGCATTTT.

This clonotype has ten or more counts. V and J are TRBV20-1 and TRBJ2-1, with D perhaps matching TRBD2 (6 bases). Germline assignment: CDR1 DFQATT and CDR2 SNEGSKA (reference sequence). The CDR3 is made up of 16 amino acids. V was pared by 6 bases and J by 0 bases, with 18 bases between. The CDR3 sequence is CSAVSLADSSYNEQFF. In DNA, the CDR3 is TGCAGTGCAGTGTCATTAGCGGATAGCTCCTACAATGAGCAGTTCTTC.

In this sample, this clonotype turned up a few times. This rearrangement joins TRBV28 to TRBJ2-5; D may correspond to TRBD1 or TRBD2 (5 bases each). Trimming removed 6 bases at V and 2 bases at J, with 13 bases between. CDR1 and CDR2 from the germline V gene are MDHEN and SYDVKM. This CDR3 region has 14 residues. CDR3 sequence reads: CASRDPGPQETQYF. In nucleotides, the CDR3 is TGTGCCAGCAGAGATCCGGGACCACAAGAGACCCAGTACTTC.

This sequence joins TRBV30 and TRBJ2-5; possibly TRBD1 for D (6 bases). This CDR3 comprises 15 residues. Germline V gene lookup returns CDR1 GTSNPN and CDR2 SVGIG (reference sequence). V lost 1 base to trimming and J lost 5 bases, with 17 bases between them. CDR3 protein: CAWSGGLGGGETQYF. DNA of the CDR3: TGTGCCTGGAGTGGGGGGCTCGGCGGTGGGGAGACCCAGTACTTC.

The chain combines TRBV5-1 with TRBJ2-5; D is ambiguous. The germline CDR1 and CDR2 sequences are SGHRS and YFSETQ. The CDR3 contains 15 residues. Trimming removed 0 bases from V and 5 bases from J, with 14 bases in between. Here the CDR3 DNA reads TGCGCCAGCAGCTTGGTGGGGAATAGCCTCGAGACCCAGTACTTC. It is translated as CASSLVGNSLETQYF. The full variable domain, rest sourced from reference TRBV5-1 and TRBJ2-5, is KAGVTQTPRYLIKTRGQQVTLSCSPISGHRSVSWYQQTPGQGLQFLFEYFSETQRNKGNFPGRFSGRQFSNSRSEMNVSTLELGDSALYLCASSLVGNSLETQYFGPGTRLLVL.

In its sample, this clonotype was seen a few times. The chain recombines TRBV27 with TRBJ2-1; 11 positions match TRBD2. The J segment lost 5 bases and the V segment lost 0 bases, leaving 6 bases of the junction unmatched. Per the germline V gene, CDR1 is MNHEY and CDR2 is SMNVEV (reference sequence). This CDR3 is 17 amino acids long. This chain's CDR3 is CASSLSIMTSGDNEQFF. The CDR3 bases are TGTGCCAGCAGTTTATCTATTATGACTAGCGGGGACAATGAGCAGTTCTTC.

This clonotype was found a few times. This chain connects TRBV27 to TRBJ2-3; 9 bases fit TRBD1. Germline trimming cut 3 bases from V and 4 bases from J; bases unmatched to any gene: 5. The germline V gene encodes CDR1 MNHEY and CDR2 SMNVEV (reference sequence). The CDR3 is made up of 15 amino acids. CDR3 residues: CASSFWGQGSDTQYF. The CDR3 bases are TGTGCCAGCAGTTTCTGGGGACAGGGTTCAGATACGCAGTATTTT.

The chain joins TRBV12-3 or TRBV12-4 to TRBJ2-7; TRBD1 aligns across 7 bases. V lost 4 bases to trimming and J lost 0 bases; unmatched junction nucleotides: 9. The CDR3 has 16 amino acids. This CDR3 reads CASSSHQGVDSYEQYF. CDR3 sequence (DNA): TGTGCCAGCAGTTCCCACCAGGGGGTTGACTCCTACGAGCAGTACTTC.